This TCR beta chain was captured by sequencing in a study of T cell responses to AZD1222 COVID-19 vaccine. Background on the study: Recipients boosted at about 4 weeks or about 12 weeks are pooled.

The method was immunoSEQ multiplex PCR; TCRdb's version includes in-frame clones alone and lacks a portion of them. The sample consists of some 120,000 clones, roughly 87% of them appearing once. Broader study findings: Rises in breadth and depth of Spike-specific TCRs came after two AZD1222 doses. The number of AZD1222 recipients seropositive at baseline was only five or six. After the peak T cell response, and only then, were repertoires sampled.

Germline CDR1 and CDR2: MNHEY and SVGAGI. Unmatched junction bases numbered 9, after V lost 5 bases and J lost 8 bases. The length of the CDR3 is 14 residues. In regard to this clone: Its specificity is not known.

J is TRBJ1-2 and V is TRBV6-5; 9 bases match TRBD1. The origin of this receptor is an adult in good health. The specimen was peripheral blood, collected on day 0 of AZD1222 vaccination. The chain's CDR3 is CASSRDRDISGYTF. DNA for the CDR3: TGTGCCAGCAGTAGGGACAGGGACATATCAGGCTACACCTTC.